The 18 T cell receptor beta chains listed next were all sequenced from one sample in a study of CD8+ T cells in alopecia areata. RNA was extracted and reverse transcribed into cDNA as the sequencing template. Here immunoSEQ multiplex PCR was the method, and the copy in TCRdb shows in-frame clones only, minus some. This sample has some 110,000 clones, with 55% to 70% found just once. The sequenced sample was CD4+ T cells sorted from blood. The source is a human donor in good health.

The genes are TRBV23-1 and TRBJ2-1; no firm D call. TRBV23-1 is flagged as an ORF with uncertain function. The CDR3 spans 15 residues. V was cut by 0 bases and J by 2 bases, with 8 bases left in between. Written as DNA, the CDR3 is TGCGCCAGCAGTCAATCTGAGCGACCCTACAATGAGCAGTTCTTC. It specifies CASSQSERPYNEQFF.

The rearrangement uses TRBV30 and TRBJ1-5; 7 positions match TRBD1. Germline assignment: CDR1 GTSNPN and CDR2 SVGIG (reference sequence). The J segment lost 4 bases and the V segment lost 1 base, leaving 4 bases of the junction unmatched. The CDR3 spans 14 residues. In DNA, the CDR3 is TGTGCCTGGAGTGCGGGACAGTCAAATCAGCCCCAGCATTTT. It encodes CAWSAGQSNQPQHF. The variable domain in full, with the rest retrieved from reference TRBV30 and TRBJ1-5, is SQTIHQWPATLVQPVGSPLSLECTVEGTSNPNLYWYRQAAGRGLQLLFYSVGIGQISSEVPQNLSASRPQDRQFILSSKKLLLSDSGFYLCAWSAGQSNQPQHFGDGTRLSIL.

The CDR3 reads CSVRRDTEAFF. In DNA form, the CDR3 reads TGCAGCGTTAGGAGGGACACTGAAGCTTTCTTT. The chain couples TRBV29-1 to TRBJ1-1; D is ambiguous. Germline assignment: CDR1 SQVTM and CDR2 ANQGSEA. The CDR3 runs to 11 residues. Deletions cut 5 bases from V and 3 bases from J, with 7 bases between.

V gene TRBV7-9 combines with J gene TRBJ2-4; a possible D gene is TRBD2 (5 bases). In germline, CDR1 is SEHNR, CDR2 FQNEAQ (reference sequence). The CDR3 is made up of 13 amino acids. Trimming removed 6 bases at V and 6 bases at J, with 12 bases between. CDR3 sequence (DNA): TGTGCCAGCAGGGTAGGCGAGGGAAACATTCAGTACTTC. The encoded protein is CASRVGEGNIQYF.

This clone was found once. The chain is built from TRBV5-5 and TRBJ1-2; no clear D. V lost 4 bases and J lost 4, with 20 bases in between. Looked up from germline, CDR1 is SGHKS and CDR2 is YYEKEE (reference sequence). The CDR3 consists of 16 residues. CDR3 nucleotides: TGTGCCAGCAGCCGAGAGACGCTCTCTGGACTCTATGGCTACACCTTC. Translating it yields CASSRETLSGLYGYTF.

The chain combines TRBV10-2 with TRBJ1-4; D remains unclear. Trimming took off 1 base at V and 8 bases at J, with 14 bases between the two ends. CDR1 and CDR2 (germline): WSHSY, SAAADI. CDR3 size: 15 residues. CDR3 sequence reads: CASSELGLVKEKLFF. CDR3 DNA: TGCGCCAGCAGTGAGTTAGGGCTGGTCAAAGAAAAACTGTTTTTT.

The CDR3 coding sequence is TGTGCCTGGAGACGATCTGGCAGGGACGGCTACACCTTC. Translating it yields CAWRRSGRDGYTF. The chain recombines TRBV30 with TRBJ1-2, with a tentative D call TRBD1 (5 bases). The V gene's germline CDR1 is GTSNPN and CDR2 SVGIG (reference sequence). Trimming removed 3 bases at V and 8 bases at J, with 16 bases between. CDR3 size: 13 residues.

This clone has just a few counts. V and J are TRBV5-1 and TRBJ1-1, with 7 bases aligning to TRBD1. Germline V lookup: CDR1 SGHRS, CDR2 YFSETQ. This CDR3 is built from 17 residues. V was pared by 4 bases and J by 0 bases, with 12 bases of the junction left unmatched. The CDR3 DNA follows: TGCGCCAGCAGCCTGTCCGGGACAGTTGTTATGAACACTGAAGCTTTCTTT. Translation: CASSLSGTVVMNTEAFF.

The chain recombines TRBV29-1 with TRBJ2-7; D possibly matches TRBD1 or TRBD2 (6 bases each). This CDR3 contains 14 residues. The V gene lost 7 bases and the J gene lost 5 bases, with 21 bases spanning the gap. From germline, CDR1 is SQVTM and CDR2 ANQGSEA. This CDR3 is CSGIGGQGRNEQYF. The DNA for the CDR3 is TGCAGCGGTATAGGGGGGCAGGGCCGCAACGAGCAGTACTTC.

The chain has TRBV30 and TRBJ1-1; maybe TRBD1 (6 bases). Germline V gene lookup returns CDR1 GTSNPN and CDR2 SVGIG (reference sequence). The germline V and J ends were trimmed by 0 bases and 6 bases, with 20 bases remaining between them. This CDR3 contains 16 residues. The CDR3 coding sequence is TGTGCCTGGAGTGTACCCCCTCGGCAGCCAGGGGCTGAAGCTTTCTTT. It is translated as CAWSVPPRQPGAEAFF.

The chain uses TRBV23-1 and TRBJ1-2; perhaps TRBD1 as D (5 bases). TRBV23-1 is placed among ORFs of uncertain function. The V gene lost 4 bases and the J gene lost 8 bases, with 23 bases spanning the gap. CDR3 size: 16 residues. Here the CDR3 DNA reads TGCGCCAGCAGTCCATCCCTCCTCAGGGAATCGGGGGGCTACACCTTC. It specifies CASSPSLLRESGGYTF.

This chain uses TRBV6-1 with TRBJ2-3; D perhaps matches TRBD1 (6 bases). Per germline, CDR1 MNHNS and CDR2 SASEGT. Trimming took 6 bases from V and 2 from J, leaving 15 bases between them. The CDR3 has 15 amino acids. CDR3 in DNA: TGTGCCAGCAGACTTGCAGGGGCCGTCACAGATACGCAGTATTTT. This sequence encodes CASRLAGAVTDTQYF.

CDR3 region: CAWRGTEINEKLFF. The CDR3 DNA follows: TGTGCCTGGAGGGGGACAGAGATTAATGAAAAACTGTTTTTT. V is TRBV30 and J is TRBJ1-4, with TRBD1 matching 7 bases. CDR1 is GTSNPN, CDR2 SVGIG, per germline (reference sequence). V lost 3 bases and J lost 4; bases outside the gene matches: 5. The length of the CDR3 is 14 residues.

This chain joins TRBV10-2 and TRBJ1-1; D is ambiguous. Trimming removed 8 bases from V and 1 base from J, with 14 bases in between. The length of the CDR3 is 14 residues. Germline V gene sequence: CDR1 WSHSY, CDR2 SAAADI. Here the CDR3 DNA reads TGCGCCAGCGGCGCCGGAGTACCGAACACTGAAGCTTTCTTT. Protein product: CASGAGVPNTEAFF.

The rearrangement uses TRBV2 and TRBJ2-1; 8 nucleotides agree with TRBD2. The CDR3 runs to 13 residues. Germline V gene sequence: CDR1 SNHLY, CDR2 FYNNEI. The junction had 11 bases not matched to a gene; V was cut back by 6 bases and J by 13 bases. CDR3: CASRTSVSGAQFF. The CDR3 DNA reads TGTGCCAGCAGGACTAGCGTGTCGGGGGCCCAGTTCTTC.

This clone has only a few counts. The rearrangement joins TRBV19 to TRBJ2-4; 7 bases are a match to TRBD1. The CDR3 loop spans 17 amino acids. J lost 3 bases, V lost 7 bases, and 15 bases had no gene match. The germline gives CDR1 LNHDA, CDR2 SQIVND (reference sequence). The CDR3 region has the DNA TGTGCCAGTAACCTACAGGGGCAGGGCCCAGACAAAAACATTCAGTACTTC. It yields the protein CASNLQGQGPDKNIQYF.

The V and J genes are TRBV6-5 and TRBJ1-2; D is possibly TRBD1 (6 bases). Germline CDR1 reads MNHEY; CDR2 reads SVGAGI. This CDR3 contains 14 residues. Trimming took 2 bases from V and 6 from J, leaving 13 bases between them. Here the CDR3 DNA reads TGTGCCAGCAGTTACGGAACAGGGTCCGATGGCTACACCTTC. Its protein is CASSYGTGSDGYTF.

The chain links TRBV30 to TRBJ2-1; D is unclear. This CDR3 spans 11 amino acids. V was shortened by 5 bases and J by 1 base, with 3 bases between the two germline ends. Germline CDR1 GTSNPN, CDR2 SVGIG (reference sequence). The CDR3: CAWVSYNEQFF. The CDR3 nucleotides are TGTGCCTGGGTTTCCTACAATGAGCAGTTCTTC. The complete variable domain, with remaining parts taken from reference TRBV30 and TRBJ2-1, reads SQTIHQWPATLVQPVGSPLSLECTVEGTSNPNLYWYRQAAGRGLQLLFYSVGIGQISSEVPQNLSASRPQDRQFILSSKKLLLSDSGFYLCAWVSYNEQFFGPGTRLTVL.